These 7 T cell receptor beta chains share one sample of origin, sequenced in a study of T cell repertoires in cytomegalovirus infection. TCRdb re-called the reads with MiXCR, one entry per CDR3 protein. In the table there are 350,000 to 500,000 distinct CDR3 sequences, approximately 32% of which are singletons. Sequencing input: PBMCs. The receptors shown here come from a human donor in good health (CMV status not recorded). Some clones in this sample may be carry-over from other donors' samples.

This clonotype occurred a few times. The rearrangement links TRBV30 to TRBJ1-1, with D possibly being TRBD1 (6 bases). Trimming took off 0 bases at V and 2 bases at J, with 19 bases between the two ends. From germline, CDR1 is GTSNPN and CDR2 SVGIG (reference sequence). The CDR3 covers 17 residues. Written as DNA, the CDR3 is TGTGCCTGGAGTGTAGGAACAGGGTTGGGGATTAACACTGAAGCTTTCTTT. Its translation: CAWSVGTGLGINTEAFF.

The rearrangement joins TRBV10-3 to TRBJ2-1; the match to TRBD1 covers 9 bases. The CDR3 length is 14 residues. V trimming: 2 bases; J trimming: 7 bases; junction bases outside the gene matches: 3. CDR1 is ENHRY, CDR2 SYGVKD, per germline. CDR3 loop: CAISEVGQGNEQFF. CDR3 DNA sequence: TGTGCCATCAGTGAGGTGGGACAGGGAAATGAGCAGTTCTTC.

The rearrangement joins TRBV5-1 to TRBJ2-1; 8 positions agree with TRBD2. The CDR3 contains 17 residues. J lost 0 bases, V lost 4 bases, and 9 bases had no gene match. Per the germline V gene, CDR1 is SGHRS and CDR2 is YFSETQ. The CDR3 bases are TGCGCCAGCAGCCTGACTAACGGGGGGGCCTCCTACAATGAGCAGTTCTTC. Translation gives CASSLTNGGASYNEQFF.

In regard to this clonotype: A much more abundant neighbour one base away suggests this may be a read error. The final CDR3 position lacks the conserved phenylalanine or tryptophan, pointing to a likely read error. V usage is TRBV7-8 and J usage is TRBJ2-7; 7 nucleotides align to TRBD2. The CDR3 runs 16 residues. Per germline, CDR1 SGHVS and CDR2 FQNEAQ. Trimming cost V 5 bases and J 4 bases; bases outside gene matches: 14. This chain's CDR3 is CASSARPSGPLYEQYL. CDR3 bases: TGTGCCAGCAGCGCGCGCCCTAGCGGCCCCCTTTACGAGCAGTACTTA.

This clonotype was detected many times. The rearrangement joins TRBV6-1 to TRBJ2-1, with 7 bases lining up with TRBD2. The CDR3 length is 15 residues. J was trimmed by 3 bases and V by 1 base; bases with no gene match: 3. Germline V CDR1 and CDR2: MNHNS, SASEGT. CDR3 region: CASSEGAGDYNEQFF. The CDR3 nucleotides are TGTGCCAGCAGTGAAGGGGCGGGGGACTACAATGAGCAGTTCTTC.

Only one count was recorded for this clonotype. This chain links TRBV3-1 with TRBJ2-7; D not resolved. The germline V gene has CDR1 LGHDT and CDR2 YNNKEL (reference sequence). This CDR3 is 12 amino acids long. The V gene lost 5 bases and the J gene lost 4 bases, with 9 bases spanning the gap. CDR3 protein: CASSDFRYEQYF. The CDR3 nucleotides read TGTGCCAGCAGCGACTTTCGGTACGAGCAGTACTTC.

In its sample, this clonotype was seen a few times. The CDR3 loop is CASSTSQFNQPQHF. The CDR3 DNA follows: TGTGCCAGTAGTACGTCGCAATTCAATCAGCCCCAGCATTTT. This chain uses TRBV19 with TRBJ1-5; unclear D gene. CDR3 size: 14 residues. The V end lost 4 bases, the J end lost 3 bases, and 10 bases lay between the germline ends. Per germline, CDR1 LNHDA and CDR2 SQIVND (reference sequence).